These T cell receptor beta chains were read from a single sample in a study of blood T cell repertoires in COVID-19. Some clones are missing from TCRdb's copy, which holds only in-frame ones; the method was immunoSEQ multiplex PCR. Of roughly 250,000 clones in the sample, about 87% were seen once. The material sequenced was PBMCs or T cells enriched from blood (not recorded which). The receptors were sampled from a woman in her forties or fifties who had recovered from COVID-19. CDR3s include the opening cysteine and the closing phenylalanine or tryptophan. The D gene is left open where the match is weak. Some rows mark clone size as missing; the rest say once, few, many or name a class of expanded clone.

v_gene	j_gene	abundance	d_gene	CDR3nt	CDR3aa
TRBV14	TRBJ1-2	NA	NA	TGTGCCAGCAGCCAAGAACCGGGGTTGGATAATACGTTTGATGGCTACACCTTC	CASSQEPGLDNTFDGYTF
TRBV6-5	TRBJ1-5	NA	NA	TGTGCCAGCAGTTACTCGGGGAGGCAGCCCCAGCATTTT	CASSYSGRQPQHF
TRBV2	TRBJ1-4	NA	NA	TGTGCCAGCAGTGGAAGTCTAGGGAGAGCAGGTGAAAAACTGTTTTTT	CASSGSLGRAGEKLFF
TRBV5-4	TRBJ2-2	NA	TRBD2	TGTGCCAGCAGAAGACTAGCGATCGGGGGACCCGGGGAGCTGTTTTTT	CASRRLAIGGPGELFF
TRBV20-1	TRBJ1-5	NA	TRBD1	TGCAGTGCTAGTCGGGACAGGGATTTCGAGCCCCAGCATTTT	CSASRDRDFEPQHF
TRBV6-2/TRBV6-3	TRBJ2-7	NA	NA	TGTGCCAGCAGTTACGGGGCCGAGCAGTACTTC	CASSYGAEQYF
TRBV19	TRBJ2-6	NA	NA	TGTGCCAGTAGTATAGATCCGGGGTCCCCTGGGGCCAACGTCCTGACTTTC	CASSIDPGSPGANVLTF
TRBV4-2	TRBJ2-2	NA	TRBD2	TGTGCCAGCAGCCAAGGTAGCGGGAGGGCCGTCGGGGAGCTGTTTTTT	CASSQGSGRAVGELFF
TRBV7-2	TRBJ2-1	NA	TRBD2	TGTGCCAGCAGCTCTCTGCAAGGACTAGCGGGAGGGCAGTTCTTC	CASSSLQGLAGGQFF
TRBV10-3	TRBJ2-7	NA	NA	TGTGCGTCCCGAAGGGGGGAACTAGCGCCGGAGGAGCAGTACTTC	CASRRGELAPEEQYF
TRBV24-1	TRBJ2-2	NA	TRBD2	TGTGCCACCAGTGTTTGGTTGCGGGAGGGCGAGAACACCGGGGAGCTGTTTTTT	CATSVWLREGENTGELFF
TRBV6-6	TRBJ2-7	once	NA	TGTGCCAGCAGTTACGCCCAGAAAGTCACCTACGAGCAGTACTTC	CASSYAQKVTYEQYF
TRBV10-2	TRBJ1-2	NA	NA	TGCGCCAGCAGTGATTATCGGGATTCTAACTATGGCTACACCTTC	CASSDYRDSNYGYTF
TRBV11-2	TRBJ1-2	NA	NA	TGTGCCAGCAGGGGGGGGCAGGGACTCCAAGCTAACTATGGCTACACCTTC	CASRGGQGLQANYGYTF
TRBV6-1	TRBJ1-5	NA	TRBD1	TGTGCCAGCAGTGAAGCGCTTGGGACAGGGGTTGGGAGCGGCAATCAGCCCCAGCATTTT	CASSEALGTGVGSGNQPQHF
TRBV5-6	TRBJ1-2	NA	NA	TGTGCCAGCAGCTTGGCCCAGCGGGGCGGCCGGGATGGCTACACCTTC	CASSLAQRGGRDGYTF
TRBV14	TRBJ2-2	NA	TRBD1	TGTGCCAGCAGCCAAAAAAAGTGGACAGGGAATAGCGGGGAGCTGTTTTTT	CASSQKKWTGNSGELFF
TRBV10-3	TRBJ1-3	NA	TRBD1	TGTGCCATCAGACAGGGGTTTTTGTCTGGAAACACCATATATTTT	CAIRQGFLSGNTIYF
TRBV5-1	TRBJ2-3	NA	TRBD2	TGCGCCAGCAGCCCGGCATTAGCGGGAGGTCGTGCAGATACGCAGTATTTT	CASSPALAGGRADTQYF
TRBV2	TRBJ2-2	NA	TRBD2	TGTGCATCAGGGCAAGGCGGGAGGGCCGGTCTTTTCACCGGGGAGCTGTTTTTT	CASGQGGRAGLFTGELFF
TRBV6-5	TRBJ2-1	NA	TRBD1	TGTGCCAGCAGTTACTCCTCACAGGGGGCAAGGAATGAGCAGTTCTTC	CASSYSSQGARNEQFF
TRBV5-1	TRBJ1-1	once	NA	TGCGCCAGCAGCGGTGGAGGATACATGAACACTGAAGCTTTCTTT	CASSGGGYMNTEAFF
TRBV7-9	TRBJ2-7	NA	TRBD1	TGTGCCAGCACCCCCCCCAAAGGGACAGGGGGCATTAGCGAGCAGTACTTC	CASTPPKGTGGISEQYF